This TCR beta chain was captured by sequencing in a study of T cells after yellow fever vaccination. Study findings and constraints: Post-booster samples contained most primary-vaccination clones (about 95% CD4, around 88% CD8).

TCR cDNA, made by 5'RACE template switching, carried an added universal primer site and UMIs. TCRdb re-analysed the 5' RACE reads in MiXCR, keeping a single row per CDR3 protein. The sample contains approximately 600,000 distinct CDR3 sequences, 10% to 15% of which appear only once. This clonotype was found a few times. As yet, its antigen is unknown. The sequencing used PBMCs, collected on the day of the yellow fever booster vaccination. The sequence came from a man aged 30-40 years who received the YFV17D yellow fever vaccine.

DNA for the CDR3: TGTGCCAGCAGCTTAATGTCCGGAAATCAGCCCCAGCATTTT. Its protein is CASSLMSGNQPQHF. The chain links TRBV7-9 to TRBJ1-5; D is unresolved. Germline-derived CDR1 and CDR2 are SEHNR and FQNEAQ (reference sequence). The CDR3 runs 14 residues. With 2 bases removed from V and 4 bases from J, the gap between germline ends came to 9 bases.